One and the same sample provided the 5 T cell receptor beta chains below, sequenced in a study of T cell responses to AZD1222 COVID-19 vaccine. Assay used: immunoSEQ multiplex PCR; TCRdb lists only in-frame clones, some missing. The profile covers under 85,000 clones, with roughly 88% appearing a single time and more than 4.5% taken by the ten largest. The source was peripheral blood, collected on day 0 of MenACWY control vaccination. These receptors all stem from an adult in good health.

The chain carries TRBV19 and TRBJ2-7; 9 bases map to TRBD1. Germline loops: CDR1 LNHDA, CDR2 SQIVND (reference sequence). The length of the CDR3 is 14 residues. J gave up 6 bases and V 5 bases, and 8 bases lay outside the gene matches. DNA for the CDR3: TGTGCCAGTAGTGCCGGGACAGGGTACTCCGAGCAGTACTTC. Translation gives CASSAGTGYSEQYF.

This clone occurred once. The V call is TRBV19, the J call TRBJ2-7; the D is unclear. CDR3 length: 14 amino acids. Deletions cut 3 bases from V and 5 bases from J, with 14 bases between. Germline assignment: CDR1 LNHDA and CDR2 SQIVND (reference sequence). The CDR3 DNA reads TGTGCCAGTAGTATCGAAGGGTGGAGCGACGAGCAGTACTTC. Its translation: CASSIEGWSDEQYF.

The J gene is TRBJ1-3, the V gene TRBV7-2, with 7 bases matching TRBD1. Germline trimming cut 0 bases from V and 0 bases from J; bases unmatched to any gene: 2. This CDR3 has 16 residues. CDR1 is SGHTA, CDR2 FQGNSA, per germline. The CDR3, as DNA: TGTGCCAGCAGCTTAGCGGGACAGCTCTCTGGAAACACCATATATTTT. Amino acids: CASSLAGQLSGNTIYF.

The CDR3 sequence is CATSDRGQSAETFF. The CDR3 bases are TGTGCCACCAGTGACCGAGGACAGTCGGCAGAAACTTTCTTT. The chain recombines TRBV24-1 with TRBJ1-1; D is perhaps TRBD1 (6 bases). This CDR3 spans 14 amino acids. V lost 4 bases and J 12 bases, leaving 20 bases between the germline ends. Germline CDR1 and CDR2: KGHDR and SFDVKD.

This chain joins TRBV18 and TRBJ1-1, with 10 bases that match TRBD1. The CDR3 loop spans 19 amino acids. CDR1 and CDR2 from the germline V gene are KGHSH and LQKENI. V lost 4 bases to trimming and J lost 1 base; unmatched junction nucleotides: 15. CDR3 amino acids: CASSLTLGGQGKGNTEAFF. The DNA of the CDR3 is TGTGCCAGCTCACTAACCTTGGGGGGACAGGGGAAGGGGAACACTGAAGCTTTCTTT.